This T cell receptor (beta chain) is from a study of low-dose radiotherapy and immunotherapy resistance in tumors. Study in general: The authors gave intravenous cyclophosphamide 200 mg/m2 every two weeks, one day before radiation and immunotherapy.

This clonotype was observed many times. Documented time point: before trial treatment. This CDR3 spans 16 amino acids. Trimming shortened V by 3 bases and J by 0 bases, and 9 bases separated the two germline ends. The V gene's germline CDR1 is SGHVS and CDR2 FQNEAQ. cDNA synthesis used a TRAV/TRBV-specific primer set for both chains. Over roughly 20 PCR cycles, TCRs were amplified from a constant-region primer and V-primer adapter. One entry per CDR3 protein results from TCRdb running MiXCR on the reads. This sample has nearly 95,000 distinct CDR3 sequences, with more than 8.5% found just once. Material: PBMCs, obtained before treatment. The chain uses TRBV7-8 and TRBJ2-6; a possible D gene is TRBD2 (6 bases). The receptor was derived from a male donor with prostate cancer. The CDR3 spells CASSFPGGSGANVLTF. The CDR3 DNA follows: TGTGCCAGCAGCTTCCCCGGGGGCTCTGGGGCCAACGTCCTGACTTTC. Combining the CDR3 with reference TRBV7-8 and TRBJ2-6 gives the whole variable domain GAGVSQSPRYKVAKRGQDVALRCDPISGHVSLFWYQQALGQGPEFLTYFQNEAQLDKSGLPSDRFFAERPEGSVSTLKIQRTQQEDSAVYLCASSFPGGSGANVLTFGAGSRLTVL.